Shown below are 10 T cell receptor beta chains from a single sample sequenced in a study of blood T cell repertoires in COVID-19. Sequencing used immunoSEQ multiplex PCR; TCRdb keeps in-frame clones, though not all of them. The data show roughly 200,000 clones, 85% seen once. The specimen was PBMCs or T cells enriched from blood (not recorded which). Receptors were obtained from a middle-aged man who had recovered from COVID-19.

The chain joins TRBV10-3 to TRBJ2-5; 9 bases align to TRBD2. Germline trimming cut 2 bases from V and 1 base from J; bases unmatched to any gene: 5. The CDR3 extends over 16 amino acids. Germline values: CDR1 ENHRY, CDR2 SYGVKD. This chain's CDR3 is CAISERATSGQETQYF. The CDR3 nucleotides read TGTGCCATCAGTGAGAGAGCGACTAGCGGCCAAGAGACCCAGTACTTC.

This chain joins TRBV6-5 and TRBJ2-2; D remains ambiguous. The CDR3 loop spans 13 amino acids. V gave up 1 base and J gave up 6 bases, with 6 bases separating them. Germline-derived CDR1 and CDR2 are MNHEY and SVGAGI. CDR3 nucleotide sequence: TGTGCCAGCAGTTACTACGGAGCCGGGGAGCTGTTTTTT. This sequence encodes CASSYYGAGELFF.

The rearrangement joins TRBV6-5 to TRBJ2-5; 15 bases align to TRBD2. Germline V gene sequence: CDR1 MNHEY, CDR2 SVGAGI. The CDR3 is 15 residues long. V was clipped by 6 bases and J by 5 bases; unmatched bases: 4. The CDR3 nucleotides are TGTGCCAGCAGGGGACTAGCGGGAGGTTGGGAGACCCAGTACTTC. This gives the protein CASRGLAGGWETQYF.

V gene TRBV13 combines with J gene TRBJ2-1, with TRBD2 matching 8 bases. J lost 3 bases, V lost 0 bases, and 7 bases had no gene match. CDR3 length: 17 residues. Germline CDR1 and CDR2: PRHDT and FYEKMQ (reference sequence). CDR3 nucleotides: TGTGCCAGCAGCTTAGGCCGAACTAGCGGCCTCTACAATGAGCAGTTCTTC. Its protein product is CASSLGRTSGLYNEQFF. The full variable domain, rest sourced from reference TRBV13 and TRBJ2-1, is AAGVIQSPRHLIKEKRETATLKCYPIPRHDTVYWYQQGPGQDPQFLISFYEKMQSDKGSIPDRFSAQQFSDYHSELNMSSLELGDSALYFCASSLGRTSGLYNEQFFGPGTRLTVL.

The CDR3 protein is CASRDRENTGELFF. The CDR3 DNA is TGTGCCAGTAGGGACAGGGAGAACACCGGGGAGCTGTTTTTT. The chain couples TRBV19 to TRBJ2-2; 8 nucleotides align to TRBD1. Per germline, CDR1 LNHDA and CDR2 SQIVND (reference sequence). The CDR3 has 14 residues. V was clipped by 6 bases and J by 1 base; unmatched bases: 1.

The chain is built from TRBV12-5 and TRBJ2-1; 15 bases match TRBD2. The germline V gene has CDR1 LGHNT and CDR2 FRNRAP. This CDR3 spans 15 amino acids. The V segment lost 6 bases and the J segment 7 bases; nucleotides outside the gene matches: 4. The DNA of the CDR3 is TGTGCTAGTGGGTGGGGGACTAGCGGGAGGAATGAGCAGTTCTTC. Translating gives CASGWGTSGRNEQFF.

The J gene is TRBJ2-3, the V gene TRBV4-1; D perhaps matches TRBD2 (6 bases). V was shortened by 4 bases and J by 2 bases, with 10 bases between the two germline ends. This CDR3 has 14 residues. CDR1 and CDR2 (germline): MGHRA, YSYEKL. In DNA, the CDR3 is TGCGCCAGCAGCCCGCGGGGATCCACAGATACGCAGTATTTT. Its translation is CASSPRGSTDTQYF.

The chain links TRBV27 to TRBJ2-5; 8 bases are a match to TRBD2. The CDR3 sequence is 15 residues long. J gave up 2 bases and V 8 bases, and 10 bases lay outside the gene matches. In germline, CDR1 is MNHEY, CDR2 SMNVEV (reference sequence). In nucleotides, the CDR3 is TGTGCCAGCGGCGAGGGACTAGTGAGGCAAGAGACCCAGTACTTC. It codes for CASGEGLVRQETQYF.

The chain recombines TRBV30 with TRBJ1-5; 10 nucleotides match TRBD1. The CDR3 loop spans 14 amino acids. The trim removed 3 bases at V and 5 bases at J, leaving 4 bases unmatched. Per the germline V gene, CDR1 is GTSNPN and CDR2 is SVGIG (reference sequence). The CDR3 region has the DNA TGTGCCTGGAGCGCCGGGACAGGGGATCAGCCCCAGCATTTT. Its protein product is CAWSAGTGDQPQHF.

This clone was found once. V is TRBV10-2 and J is TRBJ1-1; D gene ambiguous. V was pared by 2 bases and J by 1 base, with 5 bases between. There are 13 residues in the CDR3. Germline CDR1 and CDR2: WSHSY and SAAADI. This CDR3 is CASSEQENTEAFF. The CDR3 nucleotides are TGCGCCAGCAGTGAGCAGGAGAACACTGAAGCTTTCTTT.